These 18 T cell receptor beta chains originate from one sample sequenced in a study of beta chain features in type 1 diabetes. No antigens are known for them. Points from the study as a whole: People with Type 1 diabetes carried modestly yet significantly shorter TCRB CDR3s in all four CD4+ subsets.

The sequenced template was cDNA made from the entire isolated RNA. Assay used: immunoSEQ multiplex PCR; TCRdb lists only in-frame clones, some missing. Of 250,000 or so clones in the sample, about a fifth were seen once. The material sequenced was naive CD4+ T cells from blood. The receptors were sampled from a middle-aged woman with type 1 diabetes.

This clone turned up a few times. This chain links TRBV13 with TRBJ1-4; D may be TRBD1 (5 bases). Trimming removed 3 bases from V and 2 bases from J, with 10 bases in between. This CDR3 contains 15 residues. CDR1 PRHDT and CDR2 FYEKMQ come from the germline V gene (reference sequence). The CDR3 region has the DNA TGTGCCAGCAGCTTTGGAGGGGTGACTAATGAAAAACTGTTTTTT. Its protein product is CASSFGGVTNEKLFF.

The chain uses TRBV7-2 and TRBJ1-1; D remains unclear. Germline CDR1 is SGHTA and CDR2 is FQGNSA. V lost 5 bases, J lost 4 bases, and 11 bases lay in between. This CDR3 has 13 residues. The CDR3 bases are TGTGCCAGCAGCCCGTTCGGGGTCACTGAAGCTTTCTTT. It yields the protein CASSPFGVTEAFF.

This rearrangement joins TRBV9 to TRBJ2-4; 9 nucleotides align to TRBD2. V lost 3 bases and J lost 6; bases outside the gene matches: 4. The germline CDR1 and CDR2 sequences are SGDLS and YYNGEE. The CDR3 has 14 residues. This chain's CDR3 is CASSGGLATNIQYF. The DNA of the CDR3 is TGTGCCAGCAGCGGCGGACTAGCGACAAACATTCAGTACTTC.

The chain recombines TRBV11-2 with TRBJ2-1; 9 nucleotides align to TRBD2. Germline trimming cut 5 bases from V and 9 bases from J; bases unmatched to any gene: 2. Germline V gene sequence: CDR1 SGHAT, CDR2 FQNNGV. This CDR3 is 12 amino acids long. The CDR3 here is CASSGLAPEQFF. CDR3 nucleotides: TGTGCCAGCAGCGGACTAGCGCCTGAGCAGTTCTTC.

The sample holds a few counts of this clone. The chain recombines TRBV7-9 with TRBJ1-1; the D is unclear. This CDR3 contains 13 residues. The germline CDR1 and CDR2 sequences are SEHNR and FQNEAQ (reference sequence). Trimming pared 8 bases from V and 2 bases from J, leaving 12 bases between. In DNA form, the CDR3 reads TGTGCCAGCCTTGTTCGGGGAAACACTGAAGCTTTCTTT. The encoded protein is CASLVRGNTEAFF.

There are a few counts of this clone. V gene TRBV21-1 combines with J gene TRBJ1-1; the table names TRBD1, a call not compared with the DNA. TRBV21-1 is tagged as a pseudogene. The CDR3 spans 16 residues. In nucleotides, the CDR3 is TGTGCCAGCAGCAAAAGCCGCAGGGCGTTGTACACTGAAGCTTTCTTT. Its translation: CASSKSRRALYTEAFF.

This clone came up a few times. This chain joins TRBV5-4 and TRBJ2-5; D possibly corresponds to TRBD1 (6 bases). The CDR3 has 13 residues. The V and J ends lost 4 bases and 2 bases respectively, with 9 bases between them. CDR1 is SGHNT and CDR2 is YYREEE in the germline V gene (reference sequence). CDR3 coding DNA: TGTGCCAGCAGCGTCGGACAGCAAGAGACCCAGTACTTC. This codes for CASSVGQQETQYF.

This chain joins TRBV11-1 and TRBJ2-5; no definite D call. V was trimmed by 6 bases and J by 2 bases, leaving 10 bases between them. Germline V gives CDR1 SGHAT, CDR2 FQDESV (reference sequence). CDR3 length equals 13 residues. The CDR3 DNA is TGTGCCAGCAGTCGCTCAGGTCAAGAGACCCAGTACTTC. Its protein is CASSRSGQETQYF.

The gene calls are TRBV14 and TRBJ2-3; D ambiguous. The CDR3 covers 15 residues. The germline V gene has CDR1 SGHDN and CDR2 FVKESK. The V gene lost 3 bases and the J gene lost 3 bases, with 13 bases spanning the gap. The CDR3 loop reads CASSHLDVETDTQYF. CDR3 DNA: TGTGCCAGCAGCCATTTAGACGTGGAGACAGATACGCAGTATTTT. The full variable domain, rest sourced from reference TRBV14 and TRBJ2-3, is EAGVTQFPSHSVIEKGQTVTLRCDPISGHDNLYWYRRVMGKEIKFLLHFVKESKQDESGMPNNRFLAERTGGTYSTLKVQPAELEDSGVYFCASSHLDVETDTQYFGPGTRLTVL.

This chain joins TRBV5-1 and TRBJ1-2; the D gene is possibly TRBD1 (6 bases). Trimming pared 1 base from V and 7 bases from J, leaving 11 bases between. Germline CDR1 SGHRS, CDR2 YFSETQ. CDR3 length: 13 amino acids. For the CDR3, the DNA is TGCGCCAGCAGCTTGACAGGGTCGCGTGGCTACACCTTC. Amino acids: CASSLTGSRGYTF.

This clone was picked up a small number of times. The chain joins TRBV4-2 to TRBJ1-1, with a tentative D call TRBD1 (6 bases). V lost 4 bases to trimming and J lost 4 bases, with 13 bases between them. Germline CDR1 LGHNA, CDR2 YNFKEQ. The CDR3 is 14 amino acids. The CDR3 is CASSPRDISTEAFF. The CDR3 coding sequence is TGTGCCAGCAGCCCCCGGGACATCTCCACTGAAGCTTTCTTT.

Notes on this clone: Distinct nucleotide sequences in the sample also encode this CDR3. This chain connects TRBV9 to TRBJ2-1; 10 nucleotides match TRBD2. With 2 bases clipped from V and 2 bases from J, the junction kept 1 base outside the gene matches. Looked up from germline, CDR1 is SGDLS and CDR2 is YYNGEE. The CDR3 extends over 15 amino acids. The CDR3 reads CASSVLAGAYNEQFF. CDR3 DNA: TGTGCCAGCAGCGTTCTAGCGGGAGCCTACAATGAGCAGTTCTTC.

The V gene is TRBV19, the J gene TRBJ1-6, with no clear D. The CDR3 totals 17 residues. Germline assignment: CDR1 LNHDA and CDR2 SQIVND (reference sequence). V was cut by 3 bases and J by 13 bases, with 25 bases left in between. The CDR3 region is CASSIQAEPVGRIPLHF. Written as DNA, the CDR3 is TGTGCCAGTAGTATTCAAGCAGAACCCGTCGGGAGGATTCCCCTCCACTTT.

This clone was counted a single time. This chain links TRBV5-4 with TRBJ2-1, with TRBD1 identical over 7 bases. The V segment lost 1 base and the J segment 15 bases; nucleotides outside the gene matches: 13. CDR1 is SGHNT, CDR2 YYREEE, per germline (reference sequence). The CDR3 loop spans 14 amino acids. The DNA of the CDR3 is TGTGCCAGCAGCTTGTATACTGGGACAGTCATTCCGTTCTTC. It translates to CASSLYTGTVIPFF.

The V gene is TRBV5-1, the J gene TRBJ1-1; D is perhaps TRBD1 (5 bases). This CDR3 has 14 amino acids. V was shortened by 6 bases and J by 1 base, with 13 bases between the two germline ends. Germline-derived CDR1 and CDR2 are SGHRS and YFSETQ. In DNA form, the CDR3 reads TGCGCCAGCAATGACAATGGACAGAACACTGAAGCTTTCTTT. It translates to CASNDNGQNTEAFF.

The chain joins TRBV7-9 to TRBJ2-7, with D possibly being TRBD2 (6 bases). Looked up from germline, CDR1 is SEHNR and CDR2 is FQNEAQ (reference sequence). The CDR3 extends over 13 amino acids. V was clipped by 2 bases and J by 4 bases, with 9 bases between them. CDR3 in amino acids: CASSLSAGYEQYF. The CDR3 nucleotides read TGTGCCAGCAGCTTAAGTGCGGGGTACGAGCAGTACTTC.

This chain connects TRBV7-2 to TRBJ2-1; 7 bases are shared with TRBD1. J lost 9 bases, V lost 1 base, and 6 bases had no gene match. CDR1 is SGHTA and CDR2 is FQGNSA in the germline V gene. The CDR3 loop spans 14 amino acids. CDR3 region: CASSLEGARAEQFF. CDR3 DNA sequence: TGTGCCAGCAGCTTAGAGGGGGCCCGAGCTGAGCAGTTCTTC.

This clone was seen only a few times. The J gene is TRBJ1-1, the V gene TRBV7-9; possibly TRBD1 for D (5 bases). Germline CDR1 and CDR2: SEHNR and FQNEAQ (reference sequence). Trimming took 5 bases from V and 4 from J, leaving 26 bases between them. The CDR3 has 18 amino acids. The CDR3 bases are TGTGCCAGCAGCCACCTTAGGGGAACATTCACCGGAGTCACTGAAGCTTTCTTT. This gives the protein CASSHLRGTFTGVTEAFF. The full variable domain, its missing parts supplied by reference TRBV7-9 and TRBJ1-1, is DTGVSQNPRHKITKRGQNVTFRCDPISEHNRLYWYRQTLGQGPEFLTYFQNEAQLEKSRLLSDRFSAERPKGSFSTLEIQRTEQGDSAMYLCASSHLRGTFTGVTEAFFGQGTRLTVV.